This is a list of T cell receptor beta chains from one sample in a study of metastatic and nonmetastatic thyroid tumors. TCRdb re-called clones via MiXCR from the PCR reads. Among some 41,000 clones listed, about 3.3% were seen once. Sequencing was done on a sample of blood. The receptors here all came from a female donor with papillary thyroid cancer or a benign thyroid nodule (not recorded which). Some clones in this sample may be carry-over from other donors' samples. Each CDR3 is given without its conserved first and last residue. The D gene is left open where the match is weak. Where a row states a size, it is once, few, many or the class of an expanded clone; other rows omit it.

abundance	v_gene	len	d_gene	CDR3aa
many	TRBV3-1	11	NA	ASSQKGTDTQY
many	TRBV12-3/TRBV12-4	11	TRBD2	ASSLRGSHEQY
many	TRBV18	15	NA	ASSPQEHILAKNIQY
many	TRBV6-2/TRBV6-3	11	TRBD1	ASRKGTVYGYT
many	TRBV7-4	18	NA	ASSLEGQRSFAATNEKLF
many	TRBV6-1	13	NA	ASRTWDSYTDTQY
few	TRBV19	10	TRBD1	ATMDRAYGYT
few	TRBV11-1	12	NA	ASSLRGGNYEQY
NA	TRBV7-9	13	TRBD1	ASSFSGTGAGELF
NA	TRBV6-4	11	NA	ASSEDNYNEQF
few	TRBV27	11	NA	ASSPTGFREQY
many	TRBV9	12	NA	ASSPVGGWYEQY
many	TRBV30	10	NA	AWSPSRETQY
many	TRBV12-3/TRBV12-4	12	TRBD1	ASSDRGQVAEAF
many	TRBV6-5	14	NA	ASSYSQGAFYNEQF
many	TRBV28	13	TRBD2	ASSGTSGDSYEQY
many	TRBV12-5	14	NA	ASGLVLGQLNTEAF
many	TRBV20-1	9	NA	SAGYTDTQY
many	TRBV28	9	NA	ASTGANVLT